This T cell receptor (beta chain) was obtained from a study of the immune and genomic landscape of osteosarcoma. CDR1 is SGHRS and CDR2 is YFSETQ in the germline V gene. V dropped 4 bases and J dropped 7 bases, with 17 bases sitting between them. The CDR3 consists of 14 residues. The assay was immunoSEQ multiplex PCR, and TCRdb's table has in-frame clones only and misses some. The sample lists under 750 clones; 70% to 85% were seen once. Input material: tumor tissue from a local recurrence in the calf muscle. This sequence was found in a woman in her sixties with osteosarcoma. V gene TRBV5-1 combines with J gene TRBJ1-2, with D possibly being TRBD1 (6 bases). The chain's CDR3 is CASSPIQGSSGYTF. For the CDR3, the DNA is TGCGCCAGCAGCCCCATACAGGGTTCCTCTGGCTACACCTTC.